This TCR beta chain was recovered during a study of blood T cell repertoires in COVID-19. Each participant's cohort was designated according to participant-reported clinical history. Cohort 3 donors counted as recovered after two negative PCRs, clearance, or resolved symptoms. V trimming: 5 bases; J trimming: 2 bases; junction bases outside the gene matches: 4. This CDR3 has 14 amino acids. Looked up from germline, CDR1 is SGHAT and CDR2 is FQNNGV. Here immunoSEQ multiplex PCR was the method, and the copy in TCRdb shows in-frame clones only, minus some. The table has approximately 440,000 clones, around 90% seen once.

The specimen sequenced was PBMCs or T cells enriched from blood (not recorded which). This chain links TRBV11-2 with TRBJ2-7, with 9 bases aligning to TRBD1. This receptor was obtained from a man younger than 30 who had recovered from COVID-19. CDR3 nucleotides: TGTGCCAGCAGCGGGGACAGGGTGCCCTACGAGCAGTACTTC. Translated, it gives CASSGDRVPYEQYF.